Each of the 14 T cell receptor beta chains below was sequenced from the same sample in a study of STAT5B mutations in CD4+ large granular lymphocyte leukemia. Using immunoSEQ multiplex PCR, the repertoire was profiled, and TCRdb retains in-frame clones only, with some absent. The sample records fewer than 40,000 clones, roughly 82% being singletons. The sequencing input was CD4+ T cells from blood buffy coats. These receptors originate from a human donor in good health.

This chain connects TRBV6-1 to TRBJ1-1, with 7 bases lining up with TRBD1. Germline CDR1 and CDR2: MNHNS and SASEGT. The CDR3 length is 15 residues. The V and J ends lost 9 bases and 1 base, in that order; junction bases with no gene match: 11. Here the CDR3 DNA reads TGTGCCAGTAGGATCTTGACAGGGTGGAACACTGAAGCTTTCTTT. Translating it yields CASRILTGWNTEAFF.

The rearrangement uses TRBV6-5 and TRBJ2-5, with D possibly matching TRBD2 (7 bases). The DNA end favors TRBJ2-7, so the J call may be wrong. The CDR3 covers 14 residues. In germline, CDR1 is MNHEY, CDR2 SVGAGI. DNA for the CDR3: TGTGCCAGCAGTTCCCTGAGGGGGGGTTACGAGCAGTACTTC. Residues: CASSSLRGGYEQYF.

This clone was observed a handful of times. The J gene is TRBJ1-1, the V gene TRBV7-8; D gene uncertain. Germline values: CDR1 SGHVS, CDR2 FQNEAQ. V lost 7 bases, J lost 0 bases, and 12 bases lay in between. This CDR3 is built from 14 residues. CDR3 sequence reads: CASTADGVNTEAFF. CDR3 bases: TGTGCCAGCACCGCAGACGGGGTGAACACTGAAGCTTTCTTT.

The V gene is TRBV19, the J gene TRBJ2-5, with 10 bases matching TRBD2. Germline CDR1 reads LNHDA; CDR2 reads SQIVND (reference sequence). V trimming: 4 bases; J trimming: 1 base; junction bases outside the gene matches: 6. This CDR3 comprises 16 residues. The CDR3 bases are TGTGCCAGTAGTACCCAAGCGGGGGGGAGCCAAGAGACCCAGTACTTC. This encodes CASSTQAGGSQETQYF. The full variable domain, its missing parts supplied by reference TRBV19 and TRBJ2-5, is DGGITQSPKYLFRKEGQNVTLSCEQNLNHDAMYWYRQDPGQGLRLIYYSQIVNDFQKGDIAEGYSVSREKKESFPLTVTSAQKNPTAFYLCASSTQAGGSQETQYFGPGTRLLVL.

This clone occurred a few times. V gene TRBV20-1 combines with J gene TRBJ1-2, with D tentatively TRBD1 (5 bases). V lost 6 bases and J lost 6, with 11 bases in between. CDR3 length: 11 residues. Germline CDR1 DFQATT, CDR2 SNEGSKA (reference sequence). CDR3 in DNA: TGCAGTGCCGCAGGGTCGGATGGCTACACCTTC. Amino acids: CSAAGSDGYTF.

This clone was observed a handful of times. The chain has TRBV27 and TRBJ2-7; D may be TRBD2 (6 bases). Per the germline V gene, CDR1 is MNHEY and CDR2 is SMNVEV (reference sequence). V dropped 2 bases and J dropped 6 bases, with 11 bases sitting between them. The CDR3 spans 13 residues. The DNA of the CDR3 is TGTGCCAGCAGTTTAATCTCCGGGGGCGAGCAGTACTTC. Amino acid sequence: CASSLISGGEQYF.

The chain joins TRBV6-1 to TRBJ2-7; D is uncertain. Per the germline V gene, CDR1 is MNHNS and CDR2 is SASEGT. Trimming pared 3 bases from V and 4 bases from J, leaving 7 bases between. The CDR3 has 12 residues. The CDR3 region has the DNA TGTGCCAGCAGTGAGATTTTTTACGAGCAGTACTTC. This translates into CASSEIFYEQYF.

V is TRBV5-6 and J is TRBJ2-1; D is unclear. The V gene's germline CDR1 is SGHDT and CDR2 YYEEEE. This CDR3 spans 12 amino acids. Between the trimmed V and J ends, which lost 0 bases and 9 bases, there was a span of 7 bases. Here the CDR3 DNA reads TGTGCCAGCAGCTTGGGGCGCACTGAGCAGTTCTTC. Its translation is CASSLGRTEQFF. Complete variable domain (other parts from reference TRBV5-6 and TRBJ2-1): DAGVTQSPTHLIKTRGQQVTLRCSPKSGHDTVSWYQQALGQGPQFIFQYYEEEERQRGNFPDRFSGHQFPNYSSELNVNALLLGDSALYLCASSLGRTEQFFGPGTRLTVL.

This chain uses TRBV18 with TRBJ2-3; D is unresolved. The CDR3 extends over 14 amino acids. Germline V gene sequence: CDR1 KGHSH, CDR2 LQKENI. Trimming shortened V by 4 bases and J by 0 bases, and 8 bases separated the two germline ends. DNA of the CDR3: TGTGCCAGCTCACTCGGGCAGAGCACAGATACGCAGTATTTT. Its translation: CASSLGQSTDTQYF.

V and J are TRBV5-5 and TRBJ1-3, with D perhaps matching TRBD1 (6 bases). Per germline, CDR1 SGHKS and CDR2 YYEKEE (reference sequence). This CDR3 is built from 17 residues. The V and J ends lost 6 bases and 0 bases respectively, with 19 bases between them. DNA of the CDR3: TGTGCCAGCAACCATTTAGGGGGGGCGTCCTCTGGAAACACCATATATTTT. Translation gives CASNHLGGASSGNTIYF.

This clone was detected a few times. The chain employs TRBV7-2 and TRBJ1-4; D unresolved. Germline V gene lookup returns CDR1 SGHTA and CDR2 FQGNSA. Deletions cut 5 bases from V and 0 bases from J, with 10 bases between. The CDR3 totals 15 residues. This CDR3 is CASSRGDPTNEKLFF. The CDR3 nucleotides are TGTGCCAGCAGCCGTGGGGATCCAACTAATGAAAAACTGTTTTTT.

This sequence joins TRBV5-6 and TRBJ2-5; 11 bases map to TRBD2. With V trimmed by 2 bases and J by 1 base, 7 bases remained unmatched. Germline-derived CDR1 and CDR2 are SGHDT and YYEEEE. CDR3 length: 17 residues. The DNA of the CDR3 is TGTGCCAGCAGCTTCTTGACTAGCGGGGTTGTCCAAGAGACCCAGTACTTC. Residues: CASSFLTSGVVQETQYF. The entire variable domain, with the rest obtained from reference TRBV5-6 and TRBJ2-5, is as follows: DAGVTQSPTHLIKTRGQQVTLRCSPKSGHDTVSWYQQALGQGPQFIFQYYEEEERQRGNFPDRFSGHQFPNYSSELNVNALLLGDSALYLCASSFLTSGVVQETQYFGPGTRLLVL.

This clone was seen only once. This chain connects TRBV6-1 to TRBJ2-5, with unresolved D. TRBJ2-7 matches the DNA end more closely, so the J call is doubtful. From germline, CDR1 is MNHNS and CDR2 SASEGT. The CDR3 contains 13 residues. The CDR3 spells CASSEGPRYEQYF. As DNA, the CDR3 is TGTGCCAGCAGTGAGGGTCCGCGCTACGAGCAGTACTTC.

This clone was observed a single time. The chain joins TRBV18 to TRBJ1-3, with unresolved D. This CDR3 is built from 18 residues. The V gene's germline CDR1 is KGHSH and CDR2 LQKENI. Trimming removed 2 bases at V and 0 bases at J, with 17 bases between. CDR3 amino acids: CASSPRTSVAGSGNTIYF. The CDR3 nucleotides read TGTGCCAGCTCACCAAGGACGTCGGTGGCGGGCTCTGGAAACACCATATATTTT.